This T cell receptor beta chain is drawn from a study of human T cells and chemical hapten exposure. At the level of the study: Diphenylcyclopropenone was applied weekly to patients' scalps across the roughly 24-week study.

TCRdb recomputed calls from the RACE reads with MiXCR, one row per CDR3 protein. The sample yields 180,000 or so distinct CDR3 sequences, roughly 30% seen once. The time point denotes: pre-sensitization, week 0. Stated treatment: therapeutic diphenylcyclopropenone sensitization with weekly scalp DPC. This CDR3 has 13 residues. The V end was cut by 4 bases, the J end by 3 bases, with 6 bases between. Per the germline V gene, CDR1 is SGHTA and CDR2 is FQGNSA. The receptor was isolated from a woman aged 25-40 years with alopecia areata. Some clones in this sample may be carry-over from other donors' samples. V and J are TRBV7-2 and TRBJ2-2; no clear D. Sequencing was performed on whole blood, taken in connection with sensitization to the hapten diphenylcyclopropenone (DPC). The CDR3 coding sequence is TGTGCCAGCAGCTCCACCGACACCGGGGAGCTGTTTTTT. Its translation is CASSSTDTGELFF.